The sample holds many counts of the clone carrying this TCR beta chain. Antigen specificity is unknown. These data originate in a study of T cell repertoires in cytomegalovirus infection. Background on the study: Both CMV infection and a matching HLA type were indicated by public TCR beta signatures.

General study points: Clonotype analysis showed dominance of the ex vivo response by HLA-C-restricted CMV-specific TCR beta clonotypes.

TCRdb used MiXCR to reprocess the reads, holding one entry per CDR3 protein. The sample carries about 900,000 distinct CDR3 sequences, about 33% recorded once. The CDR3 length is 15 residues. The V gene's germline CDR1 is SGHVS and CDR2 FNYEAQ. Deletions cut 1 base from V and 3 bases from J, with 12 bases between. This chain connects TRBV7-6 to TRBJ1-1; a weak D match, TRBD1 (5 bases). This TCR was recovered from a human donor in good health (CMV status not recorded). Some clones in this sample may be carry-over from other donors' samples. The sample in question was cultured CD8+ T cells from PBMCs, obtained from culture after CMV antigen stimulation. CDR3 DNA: TGTGCCAGCAGCTTAGGAGAGGGACGGTACACTGAAGCTTTCTTT. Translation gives CASSLGEGRYTEAFF.